The present T cell receptor beta chain was sequenced within a study of T cell clonality in common variable immunodeficiency. Study conclusions and caveats: Reportedly, TCR beta sequences from common variable immunodeficiency showed fewer deletions and N-nucleotide insertions.

About this clone itself: Antigen specificity is unknown. The read ends 3 residues before the CDR3 terminus; that terminus is restored from the germline J gene.

Measured with immunoSEQ multiplex PCR; TCRdb has only the in-frame clones, and not every one. The table lists about 28,000 clones, with no singletons. Trimming removed 4 bases from V and 0 bases from J, with 10 bases in between. This CDR3 is 14 amino acids long. Germline V gene sequence: CDR1 MNHNS, CDR2 SASEGT. The origin of this receptor is a human donor with common variable immunodeficiency. The chain joins TRBV6-1 to TRBJ2-7; no definite D call. The sequencing input was peripheral blood mononuclear cells. The CDR3 region is CASSVFQNSYEQYF. The part of the CDR3 DNA that was read is TGTGCCAGCAGTGTGTTCCAGAACTCCTACGAG.